These T cell receptor beta chains were read from a single sample in a study of blood T cell repertoires in COVID-19. Data came from immunoSEQ multiplex PCR; TCRdb stores just in-frame clones and leaves some out. The sample includes approximately 170,000 clones, about 86% seen only once; the top ten take roughly 4.1%. The sample was peripheral blood. All receptors derive from a woman in her 70s with acute or convalescent COVID-19. CDR3s include the opening cysteine and the closing phenylalanine or tryptophan. A D gene is named only where the DNA matches it firmly. For some rows the clone size is stated as once, few or many, or as a class when expanded; others skip it.

j_call v_call d_call clone_size cdr3_aa cdr3_nt
TRBJ1-4 TRBV6-5 NA NA CASSTSLATNEKLFF TGTGCCAGCAGTACCTCACTCGCAACTAATGAAAAACTGTTTTTT
TRBJ1-3 TRBV6-1 NA NA CASSWDTGNTIYF TGTGCCAGCAGTTGGGACACTGGAAACACCATATATTTT
TRBJ1-1 TRBV28 TRBD1 few CASGQGLTEAFF TGTGCCAGCGGACAGGGTCTGACTGAAGCTTTCTTT
TRBJ1-1 TRBV7-8 NA NA CASSLRGSPLKVNTEAFF TGTGCCAGCAGTTTACGAGGGTCCCCCCTTAAGGTAAACACTGAAGCTTTCTTT
TRBJ2-1 TRBV7-2 NA NA CASSLVGQGGYNEQFF TGTGCCAGCAGCTTAGTTGGGCAGGGGGGCTACAATGAGCAGTTCTTC
TRBJ1-6 TRBV6-2/TRBV6-3 NA NA CASSYSTPGTPLHF TGTGCCAGCAGTTACTCGACACCAGGAACACCCCTCCACTTT
TRBJ1-1 TRBV5-1 TRBD1 NA CASSLDKPTGGTEAFF TGCGCCAGCAGCTTAGATAAGCCGACAGGGGGGACTGAAGCTTTCTTT
TRBJ2-1 TRBV2 NA NA CASTEESSYNEQFF TGTGCCAGCACTGAGGAGAGCTCCTACAATGAGCAGTTCTTC
TRBJ2-3 TRBV4-2 TRBD2 few CASSPATSGSTDTQYF TGTGCCAGCAGCCCCGCGACTAGCGGGAGCACAGATACGCAGTATTTT
TRBJ2-7 TRBV28 TRBD1 few CASIRGLGMEQYF TGTGCCAGCATTAGGGGGCTTGGGATGGAGCAGTACTTC
TRBJ1-1 TRBV6-5 NA NA CASSYSGPTEAFF TGTGCCAGCAGTTACTCGGGGCCCACTGAAGCTTTCTTT
TRBJ2-1 TRBV5-1 TRBD1 NA CASSKGQGGYNEQFF TGCGCCAGCAGCAAGGGACAGGGGGGCTACAATGAGCAGTTCTTC
TRBJ1-2 TRBV4-1 NA NA CASSHLLDRTNYGYTF TGCGCCAGCAGCCACTTATTAGACAGAACTAACTATGGCTACACCTTC
TRBJ2-6 TRBV4-2 TRBD2 NA CASSPRVERGVSGANVLTF TGTGCCAGCAGCCCTCGGGTGGAGCGGGGGGTCTCTGGGGCCAACGTCCTGACTTTC
TRBJ1-1 TRBV12-3/TRBV12-4 NA NA CASSLWLNTEAFF TGTGCCAGCAGTTTATGGCTGAACACTGAAGCTTTCTTT
TRBJ2-2 TRBV2 TRBD1 NA CASSDPLSGQSYTGELFF TGTGCCAGCAGTGACCCGCTATCGGGACAGAGTTACACCGGGGAGCTGTTTTTT
TRBJ2-7 TRBV4-2 NA NA CASSQDVTTRSYEQYF TGTGCCAGCAGCCAAGATGTGACGACACGCTCCTACGAGCAGTACTTC
TRBJ2-2 TRBV19 NA NA CASSMDKNTGELFF TGTGCCAGTAGTATGGACAAGAACACCGGGGAGCTGTTTTTT
TRBJ1-5 TRBV12-3/TRBV12-4 TRBD1 NA CASRLNRGQPQHF TGTGCCAGCAGACTAAACAGGGGACAGCCCCAGCATTTT
TRBJ1-2 TRBV29-1 NA NA CSVVGGDQYGYTF TGCAGCGTTGTCGGCGGGGATCAATATGGCTACACCTTC
TRBJ1-1 TRBV5-1 NA NA CASSLEGRVAAFF TGCGCCAGCAGCTTGGAGGGCAGGGTTGCAGCTTTCTTT
TRBJ1-3 TRBV6-5 NA NA CARRDRSSGNTIYF TGTGCCAGAAGAGACAGGTCCTCTGGAAACACCATATATTTT
TRBJ1-1 TRBV7-2 NA NA CASSPRLNTEAFF TGTGCCAGCAGCCCTCGTTTGAACACTGAAGCTTTCTTT
TRBJ1-1 TRBV6-2/TRBV6-3 NA NA CASSRGWDTEAFF TGTGCCAGCAGTCGGGGGTGGGACACTGAAGCTTTCTTT
TRBJ2-3 TRBV7-2 NA NA CASSLAERADTQYF TGTGCCAGCAGCTTAGCTGAGAGAGCAGATACGCAGTATTTT
TRBJ1-1 TRBV4-2 NA NA CASSQEAGAATEAFF TGTGCCAGCAGCCAAGAGGCAGGGGCAGCCACTGAAGCTTTCTTT
TRBJ1-2 TRBV6-2/TRBV6-3 NA NA CASSYSTGVGYTF TGTGCCAGCAGTTATTCGACAGGAGTTGGCTACACCTTC
TRBJ2-3 TRBV6-5 TRBD2 NA CAILPGLAGGSLQF TGTGCCATCCTGCCGGGACTAGCGGGCGGATCCCTACAATTT
TRBJ2-2 TRBV30 NA NA CAWSLTWTGELFF TGTGCCTGGAGTCTGACATGGACCGGGGAGCTGTTTTTT
TRBJ1-3 TRBV5-6 TRBD1 NA CASSLVTGKGSGNTIYF TGTGCCAGCAGCTTGGTGACAGGGAAAGGGTCTGGAAACACCATATATTTT
TRBJ2-1 TRBV6-5 TRBD1 once CASRPRQGSNEQFF TGTGCCAGCAGGCCAAGACAGGGTAGCAATGAGCAGTTCTTC
TRBJ2-2 TRBV10-3 NA once CAISESPPGGHPPGELFF TGTGCCATCAGTGAGTCCCCCCCCGGGGGGCATCCCCCCGGGGAGCTGTTTTTT
TRBJ2-7 TRBV4-3 NA NA CASSQGLDSPYEQYF TGCGCCAGCAGCCAAGGTTTAGACAGTCCCTACGAGCAGTACTTC
TRBJ1-1 TRBV5-6 TRBD1 NA CASSSQGRNTEAFF TGTGCCAGCAGCTCACAGGGGAGAAACACTGAAGCTTTCTTT
TRBJ2-7 TRBV4-1 TRBD1 NA CASSQAGTGVYEQYF TGCGCCAGCAGCCAAGCCGGGACAGGGGTCTACGAGCAGTACTTC
TRBJ1-5 TRBV6-1 TRBD1 once CASSEAGQGGPPQHF TGTGCCAGCAGTGAAGCCGGACAGGGGGGTCCGCCCCAGCATTTT
TRBJ2-1 TRBV5-8 NA few CASGGPGQSYNEQFF TGTGCCAGCGGAGGGCCGGGACAGAGCTACAATGAGCAGTTCTTC
TRBJ2-2 TRBV10-2 TRBD2 NA CASSVPGRVTGELFF TGCGCCAGCAGTGTCCCCGGGAGGGTGACCGGGGAGCTGTTTTTT
TRBJ1-4 TRBV5-6 NA NA CASRRGGTTNEKLFF TGTGCCAGCAGACGAGGAGGGACGACTAATGAAAAACTGTTTTTT
TRBJ2-7 TRBV5-4 TRBD2 NA CASIPDGREVAYEQYF TGTGCCAGCATCCCCGACGGGCGGGAGGTTGCCTACGAGCAGTACTTC
TRBJ2-5 TRBV6-2/TRBV6-3 TRBD1 once CASSDLGQGSRGTQYF TGTGCCAGCAGCGACCTCGGACAGGGGAGTCGAGGGACCCAGTACTTC
TRBJ2-3 TRBV29-1 NA NA CSVNSGLSTDTQYF TGCAGCGTAAACAGCGGACTAAGCACAGATACGCAGTATTTT
TRBJ1-1 TRBV7-2 NA NA CASRRGVGVNTEAFF TGTGCCAGCAGGCGAGGTGTAGGGGTGAACACTGAAGCTTTCTTT
TRBJ2-3 TRBV4-3 NA NA CASSQEPGRRTDTQYF TGCGCCAGCAGCCAAGAACCAGGCCGAAGGACAGATACGCAGTATTTT
TRBJ2-4 TRBV2 TRBD2 NA CASREQLAGVVNIQYF TGTGCCAGCAGAGAACAACTAGCGGGAGTTGTAAACATTCAGTACTTC
TRBJ2-5 TRBV5-5 NA few CASSLQVQQETQYF TGTGCCAGCAGCTTGCAGGTCCAGCAAGAGACCCAGTACTTC
TRBJ2-7 TRBV7-2 NA NA CASSLDPGAYEQYF TGTGCCAGCAGCTTAGATCCAGGGGCCTACGAGCAGTACTTC
TRBJ2-7 TRBV10-2 TRBD1 NA CASNPNRGLNEQYF TGCGCCAGCAACCCGAACAGGGGTTTGAACGAGCAGTACTTC
TRBJ2-1 TRBV30 TRBD2 NA CAWSVGLAGNNEQFF TGTGCCTGGAGTGTGGGTCTAGCGGGAAACAATGAGCAGTTCTTC
TRBJ2-2 TRBV7-2 NA NA CASSPSGLDTGELFF TGTGCCAGCAGCCCCAGCGGGTTAGACACCGGGGAGCTGTTTTTT
TRBJ1-4 TRBV21-1 NA NA CASSKRQGREYEKLFF TGTGCCAGCAGCAAACGACAGGGGCGGGAGTATGAAAAACTGTTTTTT
TRBJ1-2 TRBV5-1 TRBD1 NA CASSPYPGTDYSGYTF TGCGCCAGCAGCCCCTACCCCGGGACAGATTATAGCGGCTACACCTTC
TRBJ2-7 TRBV11-2 TRBD2 NA CASSLGGSSYEQYF TGTGCCAGCAGCTTAGGCGGGAGCTCCTACGAGCAGTACTTC
TRBJ2-5 TRBV9 NA NA CASSVAQGTQYF TGTGCCAGCAGCGTCGCGCAGGGGACCCAGTACTTC
TRBJ2-5 TRBV6-2/TRBV6-3 NA NA CASSYSRGLGTQYF TGTGCCAGCAGTTACTCGCGGGGGCTTGGGACCCAGTACTTC
TRBJ2-7 TRBV6-2/TRBV6-3 NA NA CASSEHYEQYF TGTGCCAGCAGTGAGCACTACGAGCAGTACTTC
TRBJ2-1 TRBV6-2/TRBV6-3 NA once CASSPRGPYNEQFF TGTGCCAGCAGTCCCAGGGGTCCCTACAATGAGCAGTTCTTC
TRBJ1-1 TRBV5-5 TRBD1 NA CASSLGDRDSVFAEAFF TGTGCCAGCAGCTTGGGGGACAGGGACAGTGTTTTCGCTGAAGCTTTCTTT